The present T cell receptor beta chain was sequenced within a study of a mutant IDH1 vaccine in newly diagnosed glioma. Background on the study: Averaging around 40 years of age, treated patients were roughly 60% male and about 38% female. Previous care, which was radiotherapy, temozolomide, or both, most often involved both.

Time point: week 23, last vaccination. Vaccinated patients received 300 ug of mutant IDH1 20-mer peptide per dose, with topical imiquimod. Of note for this clone: What it binds is not known.

V shed 6 bases and J shed 4 bases, with 7 bases lying between them. CDR1 is SNHLY, CDR2 FYNNEI, per germline. CDR3 size: 11 residues. TCRdb's table, derived via immunoSEQ multiplex PCR, lists solely in-frame clones and lacks some. The data contain 26,000 or so clones, about four fifths of them singletons. Sequences were derived from PBMCs, sampled from a glioma patient whose treatment included an IDH1 peptide vaccine. The TCR sequence derives from a woman aged 25-40 years with glioma. The chain couples TRBV2 to TRBJ2-7; tentatively, D is TRBD2 (5 bases). The CDR3 DNA reads TGTGCCAGCAGCGACTATTACGAGCAGTACTTC. Encoded protein: CASSDYYEQYF.